A selection of T cell receptor beta chains follows, all from one sample in a study of cytomegalovirus exposure and HLA in healthy donors. TCRdb keeps only in-frame clones here, not all; method: immunoSEQ multiplex PCR. The sample lists some 160,000 clones, less than 10% occurring once. Sample: PBMCs. These receptors were obtained from a male donor in good health and CMV-seronegative. CDR3s include the opening cysteine and the closing phenylalanine or tryptophan. A D gene is named only where the DNA matches it firmly. Only part of the rows carry a size: once, few, many, or a class if the clone is expanded.

size	V	D	J	CDR3	DNA
few	TRBV19	NA	TRBJ1-2	CASTWAAEGYGYTF	TGTGCCAGTACCTGGGCAGCTGAGGGCTATGGCTACACCTTC
few	TRBV29-1	TRBD2	TRBJ2-3	CSVERLAGDSTDTQYF	TGCAGCGTTGAACGACTAGCGGGAGATAGCACAGATACGCAGTATTTT
NA	TRBV9	TRBD1	TRBJ2-7	CASSVGGQAYEQYF	TGTGCCAGCAGCGTAGGGGGACAGGCCTACGAGCAGTACTTC
NA	TRBV18	TRBD2	TRBJ2-7	CASSPPLAGYEQYF	TGTGCCAGCTCACCACCCCTAGCGGGTTACGAGCAGTACTTC
few	TRBV29-1	NA	TRBJ2-1	CSEWRGNEQFF	TGCAGCGAATGGAGGGGCAATGAGCAGTTCTTC
NA	TRBV6-1	TRBD1	TRBJ2-7	CTTKGAREQYF	TGTACTACTAAGGGGGCGCGGGAGCAGTACTTC
NA	TRBV19	NA	TRBJ2-1	CASSIVVAEVIDEQFF	TGTGCCAGTAGTATAGTAGTAGCGGAAGTAATCGATGAGCAGTTCTTC
few	TRBV5-6	NA	TRBJ2-3	CASSFSGADTQYF	TGTGCCAGCAGCTTTTCGGGAGCAGATACGCAGTATTTT
few	TRBV7-2	NA	TRBJ1-1	CASSLERGTEAFF	TGTGCCAGCAGCTTAGAAAGGGGGACTGAAGCTTTCTTT
few	TRBV7-9	NA	TRBJ1-1	CASSLEVSRMNTEAFF	TGTGCCAGCAGCTTAGAGGTTAGCAGAATGAACACTGAAGCTTTCTTT
few	TRBV9	TRBD1	TRBJ2-7	CASSVGQGWNEQYF	TGTGCCAGCAGCGTAGGACAGGGATGGAACGAGCAGTACTTC
NA	TRBV2	TRBD1	TRBJ1-5	CASSEGQGPGQPQHF	TGTGCCAGCAGTGAAGGACAGGGGCCAGGGCAGCCCCAGCATTTT
few	TRBV28	NA	TRBJ2-5	CASSTSPETQYF	TGTGCCAGCAGCACTTCCCCAGAGACCCAGTACTTC
NA	TRBV5-1	NA	TRBJ1-2	CASSLGKEDRTLYGYTF	TGCGCCAGCAGCTTGGGTAAGGAAGACAGGACCCTCTATGGCTACACCTTC
few	TRBV4-3	TRBD1	TRBJ2-7	CASSQDRDRGSYEQYF	TGCGCCAGCAGCCAAGACCGGGACAGGGGTTCCTACGAGCAGTACTTC
NA	TRBV5-6	NA	TRBJ2-2	CASSRTPGVTGELFF	TGTGCCAGCAGCCGCACCCCAGGGGTCACCGGGGAGCTGTTTTTT
NA	TRBV9	TRBD2	TRBJ2-7	CASSGSGSSYEQYF	TGTGCCAGCAGCGGTAGCGGGAGCTCCTACGAGCAGTACTTC
few	TRBV4-1	NA	TRBJ2-6	CASSLDPKGLSGANVLTF	TGCGCCAGCAGCCTGGACCCGAAGGGGCTCTCTGGGGCCAACGTCCTGACTTTC
NA	TRBV9	TRBD1	TRBJ1-1	CASSQFSQGVTEAFF	TGTGCCAGCAGCCAATTCTCACAGGGGGTCACTGAAGCTTTCTTT
NA	TRBV18	TRBD2	TRBJ2-7	CASSQLAVTYEQYF	TGTGCCAGCTCACAACTAGCGGTTACCTACGAGCAGTACTTC
few	TRBV28	NA	TRBJ1-2	CASNEARDGYTF	TGTGCCAGCAACGAGGCACGGGATGGCTACACCTTC
few	TRBV7-2	TRBD2	TRBJ2-7	CASSFAGVNSYEQYF	TGTGCCAGCAGCTTCGCGGGGGTGAACTCCTACGAGCAGTACTTC
NA	TRBV6-6	NA	TRBJ1-5	CASTREGSQPQHF	TGTGCCAGCACTAGGGAGGGATCACAGCCCCAGCATTTT
few	TRBV29-1	TRBD2	TRBJ2-7	CSALAGGEQYF	TGCAGCGCCCTAGCGGGGGGCGAGCAGTACTTC
once	TRBV7-8	TRBD2	TRBJ2-5	CASSFIAGGPQETQYF	TGTGCCAGCAGTTTCATAGCGGGAGGGCCCCAAGAGACCCAGTACTTC
NA	TRBV7-3	TRBD2	TRBJ2-1	CASTDGSGAYNEQFF	TGTGCCAGCACCGATGGGAGCGGGGCCTACAATGAGCAGTTCTTC
few	TRBV5-4	NA	TRBJ1-1	CASSPSRQGGTEAFF	TGTGCCAGCAGTCCATCACGGCAGGGAGGCACTGAAGCTTTCTTT
NA	TRBV7-3	NA	TRBJ1-6	CASSLGGWNSPLHF	TGTGCCAGCAGCTTAGGGGGGTGGAATTCACCCCTCCACTTT
NA	TRBV4-1	NA	TRBJ2-7	CASSPNRGSNEQYF	TGCGCCAGCAGTCCAAATCGGGGGAGCAACGAGCAGTACTTC
NA	TRBV5-6	NA	TRBJ2-1	CASSLSESSYNEQFF	TGTGCCAGCAGCTTGAGTGAGAGCTCCTACAATGAGCAGTTCTTC
NA	TRBV19	TRBD1	TRBJ1-2	CASSMRDRNIYGYTF	TGTGCCAGTAGTATGCGGGACAGGAACATCTATGGCTACACCTTC
NA	TRBV14	NA	TRBJ1-2	CASSQSGDFGYGYTF	TGTGCCAGCAGCCAAAGCGGGGACTTTGGCTATGGCTACACCTTC
few	TRBV28	NA	TRBJ2-7	CASSPPIGGTTYEQYF	TGTGCCAGCAGTCCCCCGATAGGGGGAACTACCTACGAGCAGTACTTC
NA	TRBV18	TRBD2	TRBJ2-5	CASSLVASGRAETQYF	TGTGCCAGCTCACTCGTGGCTAGCGGGAGGGCGGAGACCCAGTACTTC
NA	TRBV7-2	NA	TRBJ1-1	CASSLKSYQMNTEAFF	TGTGCCAGCAGCTTAAAATCGTATCAGATGAACACTGAAGCTTTCTTT
once	TRBV19	TRBD2	TRBJ2-2	CASSIRAGGDTGELFF	TGTGCCAGTAGTATAAGAGCGGGGGGGGACACCGGGGAGCTGTTTTTT
NA	TRBV27	TRBD1	TRBJ1-1	CASSLWGTGENTEAFF	TGTGCCAGCAGTTTATGGGGGACAGGTGAGAACACTGAAGCTTTCTTT
NA	TRBV9	NA	TRBJ1-1	CASSVRGTQGTEAFF	TGTGCCAGCAGCGTCCGCGGGACCCAGGGCACTGAAGCTTTCTTT
NA	TRBV7-6	NA	TRBJ2-7	CASSLGRDPYEQYF	TGTGCCAGCAGCTTAGGGCGGGATCCCTACGAGCAGTACTTC
few	TRBV5-4	NA	TRBJ1-1	CASSLVTGGTEAFF	TGTGCCAGCAGCTTGGTAACGGGGGGCACTGAAGCTTTCTTT
few	TRBV18	NA	TRBJ2-7	CASSPDRTYEQYF	TGTGCCAGCTCACCGGACAGAACCTACGAGCAGTACTTC
few	TRBV5-1	NA	TRBJ1-4	CASSFGQTGEKLFF	TGCGCCAGCAGCTTTGGGCAGACAGGAGAAAAACTGTTTTTT
few	TRBV19	NA	TRBJ1-2	CASSIGFKGTTQGGANYGYTF	TGTGCCAGTAGTATAGGATTTAAAGGGACAACCCAAGGGGGTGCTAACTATGGCTACACCTTC
NA	TRBV5-8	TRBD2	TRBJ2-7	CASSRWGGEQYF	TGTGCCAGCAGCCGGTGGGGAGGGGAGCAGTACTTC
few	TRBV27	TRBD2	TRBJ2-7	CASSLSSSGYEQYF	TGTGCCAGCAGTTTATCGTCTAGCGGTTACGAGCAGTACTTC
NA	TRBV11-2	NA	TRBJ1-2	CASSSRQESYGYTF	TGTGCCAGCAGCTCCCGACAGGAAAGCTATGGCTACACCTTC
NA	TRBV5-1	NA	TRBJ2-5	CASSFRGQGQQETQYF	TGCGCCAGCAGCTTCAGAGGGCAGGGGCAACAAGAGACCCAGTACTTC
NA	TRBV2	TRBD2	TRBJ2-2	CASNPLAGVDTGELFF	TGTGCCAGCAACCCACTAGCGGGGGTGGACACCGGGGAGCTGTTTTTT
NA	TRBV6-5	NA	TRBJ2-3	CASTSRAVSTDTQYF	TGTGCCAGCACCTCTAGAGCAGTAAGCACAGATACGCAGTATTTT
NA	TRBV28	NA	TRBJ2-1	CASSSLSAGSYNEQFF	TGTGCCAGCAGTTCCCTTTCAGCGGGCTCCTACAATGAGCAGTTCTTC
few	TRBV5-4	TRBD2	TRBJ2-7	CASSPERGSSYEQYF	TGTGCCAGCAGCCCAGAGCGGGGAAGCTCCTACGAGCAGTACTTC
NA	TRBV7-2	TRBD1	TRBJ1-1	CASSRTGELDTEAFF	TGTGCCAGCAGCAGGACAGGGGAACTAGACACTGAAGCTTTCTTT
few	TRBV4-1	TRBD1	TRBJ1-2	CASSQDPGTGRNF	TGCGCCAGCAGCCAAGATCCGGGGACAGGGAGGAACTTC
NA	TRBV28	TRBD1	TRBJ2-7	CASSPSIGQGSTYEQYF	TGTGCCAGCAGCCCCTCAATCGGACAGGGGTCGACCTACGAGCAGTACTTC
few	TRBV9	TRBD2	TRBJ2-5	CASSVATRLAGGGETQYF	TGTGCCAGCAGCGTAGCTACTCGACTAGCGGGGGGTGGAGAGACCCAGTACTTC